This is a list of T cell receptor beta chains from one sample in a study of OX40 agonist ivuxolimab in advanced cancers. Produced via immunoSEQ multiplex PCR; TCRdb's table is partial and in-frame only. The sample consists of over 30,000 clones, roughly 85% of them appearing once. The source material was CD4+ or CD8+ T cells sorted from blood, sampled in a trial of the OX40 agonist ivuxolimab. The source is an adult with an advanced solid tumor such as melanoma, head and neck, liver or kidney cancer. The CDR3 runs from the conserved cysteine through the conserved F or W. The D gene is left open where the match is weak. Size is omitted from some rows. Given values are once, few, many or a class for expanded clones.

V	J	D	size	CDR3	DNA
TRBV7-6	TRBJ1-1	-	-	CASSPRGENTEAFF	TGTGCCAGCAGCCCAAGGGGAGAGAACACTGAAGCTTTCTTT
TRBV14	TRBJ2-1	-	-	CASSHGVRGRNEQFF	TGTGCCAGCAGCCACGGGGTTAGAGGGAGAAATGAGCAGTTCTTC
TRBV10-3	TRBJ2-5	TRBD2	once	CAISDRVGGRGETQYF	TGTGCCATCAGTGATCGGGTCGGCGGGAGAGGCGAGACCCAGTACTTC
TRBV28	TRBJ1-6	-	-	CASSRGGVDSPLHF	TGTGCCAGCAGCCGGGGGGGAGTGGATTCACCCCTCCACTTT
TRBV7-2	TRBJ1-6	-	-	CASSYSGSKGSGSPLHF	TGTGCCAGCAGCTACTCAGGGTCCAAGGGTTCGGGTTCACCCCTCCACTTT
TRBV30	TRBJ2-7	-	-	CAWSVLYEQYF	TGTGCCTGGAGTGTGCTGTACGAGCAGTACTTC
TRBV7-6	TRBJ2-2	-	-	CASSKYRAGELFF	TGTGCCAGCAGCAAGTATAGGGCCGGGGAGCTGTTTTTT
TRBV4-1	TRBJ2-7	-	-	CASSQAGPGLYEQYF	TGCGCCAGCAGCCAGGCTGGACCGGGACTTTACGAGCAGTACTTC
TRBV5-4	TRBJ1-4	-	-	CASKGQGNEKLFF	TGTGCCAGCAAGGGGCAGGGTAATGAAAAACTGTTTTTT
TRBV30	TRBJ1-2	-	-	CASYKGGPADYGYTF	TGTGCCTCCTATAAGGGCGGACCCGCCGACTATGGCTACACCTTC
TRBV7-7	TRBJ2-3	-	-	CASSLARVQIAQYF	TGTGCCAGCAGCTTAGCCCGTGTACAGATTGCGCAGTATTTT
TRBV27	TRBJ1-6	-	once	CASSLSRVNSPLHF	TGTGCCAGCAGTTTATCCCGGGTTAATTCACCCCTCCACTTT
TRBV11-1	TRBJ2-7	-	-	CASSFTDRPYEQYF	TGTGCCAGCAGCTTTACAGACCGTCCCTACGAGCAGTACTTC
TRBV7-2	TRBJ2-3	TRBD2	-	CASSLDRGGARTDTQYF	TGTGCCAGCAGCTTAGACCGCGGGGGGGCGCGCACAGATACGCAGTATTTT
TRBV7-9	TRBJ1-3	-	-	CASSPGDFTRNTIYF	TGTGCCAGCAGCCCCGGAGACTTTACCAGAAACACCATATATTTT
TRBV7-2	TRBJ1-4	TRBD1	-	CASTPGLGQGGKLFF	TGTGCCAGCACCCCGGGCTTAGGACAGGGGGGAAAACTGTTTTTT
TRBV2	TRBJ2-5	-	-	CASSEVTGFGETQYF	TGTGCCAGCAGTGAAGTGACGGGGTTTGGGGAGACCCAGTACTTC
TRBV30	TRBJ1-1	-	-	CAWSVLRGAQDRAFF	TGTGCCTGGAGTGTACTTCGGGGGGCGCAGGACCGAGCTTTCTTT
TRBV2	TRBJ1-1	-	-	CASSATDTNTEAFF	TGTGCCAGCAGTGCGACAGATACTAACACTGAAGCTTTCTTT
TRBV18	TRBJ1-4	-	-	CASSAGQNEKLFF	TGTGCCAGCTCAGCTGGACAGAATGAAAAACTGTTTTTT
TRBV5-6	TRBJ1-4	-	-	CASSLGFGGRVEKLFF	TGTGCCAGCAGCTTGGGGTTCGGGGGGCGAGTCGAAAAACTGTTTTTT
TRBV9	TRBJ2-7	-	few	CASSVVPGNYEQYF	TGTGCCAGCAGCGTAGTACCCGGGAACTACGAGCAGTACTTC
TRBV6-5	TRBJ1-3	-	few	CASRPSGAAGNTIYF	TGTGCCAGCAGGCCCTCAGGGGCTGCTGGAAACACCATATATTTT
TRBV19	TRBJ2-4	-	-	CASSINGVTKNIQYF	TGTGCCAGTAGTATCAACGGGGTAACCAAAAACATTCAGTACTTC
TRBV5-1	TRBJ2-5	-	-	CASSPGAVGQETQYF	TGCGCCAGCAGCCCGGGGGCTGTTGGCCAAGAGACCCAGTACTTC
TRBV28	TRBJ1-3	TRBD1	few	CASTLPPYGTGGDSGNTIYF	TGTGCCAGCACTTTGCCCCCCTACGGGACAGGGGGCGACTCTGGAAACACCATATATTTT
TRBV5-1	TRBJ2-5	-	-	CASSLFRTGETQYF	TGCGCCAGCAGCTTGTTCCGTACAGGGGAGACCCAGTACTTC
TRBV5-1	TRBJ2-3	TRBD2	-	CASRRSGTNTDTQYF	TGCGCCAGCAGACGTTCCGGGACTAACACAGATACGCAGTATTTT
TRBV10-2	TRBJ1-1	TRBD1	once	CATTDRAAEAFF	TGCGCCACCACAGACAGGGCCGCTGAAGCTTTCTTT
TRBV23-1	TRBJ2-7	-	-	CASSQSARAYEQYF	TGCGCCAGCAGTCAATCTGCCAGGGCCTACGAGCAGTACTTC
TRBV28	TRBJ1-6	-	few	CASGPGEVNSPLHF	TGTGCCAGCGGACCAGGGGAGGTAAATTCACCCCTCCACTTT
TRBV7-9	TRBJ2-3	-	-	CASSLGPGGADTQYF	TGTGCCAGCAGCTTAGGGCCCGGCGGCGCAGATACGCAGTATTTT
TRBV11-2	TRBJ1-1	-	-	CASSSQGLNTEAFF	TGTGCCAGCAGCTCCCAGGGACTGAACACTGAAGCTTTCTTT
TRBV18	TRBJ2-2	-	-	CASSPPIGGTGELFF	TGTGCCAGCTCACCACCGATTGGGGGCACCGGGGAGCTGTTTTTT
TRBV29-1	TRBJ2-5	TRBD2	-	CSVEELAGSGETQYF	TGCAGCGTTGAAGAACTAGCGGGAAGCGGAGAGACCCAGTACTTC
TRBV10-3	TRBJ2-2	-	-	CAISPTGTGELFF	TGTGCCATCAGCCCAACGGGGACCGGGGAGCTGTTTTTT
TRBV5-1	TRBJ2-5	-	-	CASSSLVVETQYF	TGCGCCAGCAGCTCCTTAGTGGTCGAGACCCAGTACTTC
TRBV28	TRBJ2-1	TRBD2	-	CASSHSEILKRGGGQFF	TGTGCCAGCAGCCATTCCGAAATCCTAAAGCGGGGGGGCGGCCAGTTCTTC
TRBV18	TRBJ1-2	TRBD1	-	CASSPDLRQGSYGYTF	TGTGCCAGCTCACCGGACTTAAGACAGGGAAGCTATGGCTACACCTTC
TRBV11-3	TRBJ2-1	-	-	CASSPPPRFGDNEQFF	TGTGCCAGCAGCCCCCCGCCTAGATTTGGGGACAATGAGCAGTTCTTC
TRBV29-1	TRBJ2-7	TRBD1	-	CSVGPGQGNYEQYF	TGCAGCGTTGGGCCGGGACAGGGAAACTACGAGCAGTACTTC
TRBV5-1	TRBJ1-6	-	-	CASSKDGAGNSPLHF	TGCGCCAGCAGCAAAGACGGGGCGGGGAATTCACCCCTCCACTTT
TRBV7-2	TRBJ2-4	-	-	CASSPPGVRGNIQYF	TGTGCCAGCAGCCCCCCGGGAGTAAGGGGAAACATTCAGTACTTC
TRBV20-1	TRBJ1-1	-	-	CSATQGHEAFF	TGCAGTGCTACCCAGGGGCATGAAGCTTTCTTT
TRBV5-1	TRBJ2-7	-	-	CASSSSGTTYEQYF	TGCGCCAGCAGCTCAAGTGGGACAACCTACGAGCAGTACTTC
TRBV28	TRBJ1-4	TRBD1	-	CASSPTDRVNSNEKLFF	TGTGCCAGCAGCCCTACAGACAGGGTAAATTCGAATGAAAAACTGTTTTTT
TRBV21-1	TRBJ2-7	-	-	CASSKAGAGGLYEQYF	TGTGCCAGCAGCAAAGCGGGAGCGGGAGGCCTCTACGAGCAGTACTTC
TRBV6-1	TRBJ2-7	-	-	CASSGGWSAYEQYF	TGTGCCAGCAGTGGAGGCTGGAGTGCCTACGAGCAGTACTTC